This T cell receptor (beta chain) was sequenced during a study of OX40 agonist ivuxolimab in advanced cancers. The protocol was immunoSEQ multiplex PCR, while the TCRdb copy is restricted to in-frame clones and leaves out a portion. The sample carries around 53,000 clones, around nine tenths recorded once. V shed 7 bases, J shed 0 bases, and the junction held 4 bases outside the gene matches. This CDR3 is 14 amino acids long. Germline V gene sequence: CDR1 SNHLY, CDR2 FYNNEI. This sequence originates from an adult with an advanced solid tumor such as melanoma, head and neck, liver or kidney cancer. The source material was CD4+ or CD8+ T cells sorted from blood, sampled in a trial of the OX40 agonist ivuxolimab. The chain links TRBV2 to TRBJ2-7; 9 nucleotides align to TRBD2. The CDR3 bases are TGTGCCAGCATGAGCGGGAGGAGCTCCTACGAGCAGTACTTC. This translates into CASMSGRSSYEQYF.